The clone carrying this T cell receptor (beta chain) occurred many times. The antigen is unknown. RNA transcripts served as the template for amplifying TCR beta CDR3 regions. A first-round RT-PCR of the TCR CDR3 used the HTBI primer set. From the multiplex PCR reads, TCRdb called clonotypes with MiXCR, one entry per CDR3 protein. The repertoire holds a few hundred thousand distinct CDR3 sequences, with around 25% as singletons. Pregnant or lactating patients were excluded, as were those with uncontrolled infection or other autoimmune disease. The sample comes from a study of T cells in Graves' hyperthyroidism and ophthalmopathy. The study's findings and limits: Ophthalmopathy stood apart from stable hyperthyroidism in a 13 V-J model.

The germline gives CDR1 SGHAT, CDR2 FQNNGV. The CDR3 is 15 amino acids. Trimming cost V 2 bases and J 0 bases; bases outside gene matches: 4. The sample consisted of blood. This receptor was obtained from a man aged 50-60 years with Graves' hyperthyroidism. The chain has TRBV11-2 and TRBJ2-7, with 7 bases matching TRBD2. The CDR3 DNA reads as TGTGCCAGCAGCTTAACACGGGAGGCCTCCTACGAGCAGTACTTC. It specifies CASSLTREASYEQYF. Using reference TRBV11-2 and TRBJ2-7 for the parts outside the CDR3, the full variable domain is EAGVAQSPRYKIIEKRQSVAFWCNPISGHATLYWYQQILGQGPKLLIQFQNNGVVDDSQLPKDRFSAERLKGVDSTLKIQPAKLEDSAVYLCASSLTREASYEQYFGPGTRLTVT.